This T cell receptor (beta chain) was obtained from a study of T cell responses to AZD1222 COVID-19 vaccine. Assay used: immunoSEQ multiplex PCR; TCRdb lists only in-frame clones, some missing. The sample lists 110,000 or so clones, roughly 88% occurring once. Comments on this clone: The antigen is unknown.

Study conclusions and caveats: Nearly half of the spike-specific TCRs reportedly recognize variant regions that carry no mutations. Among the donors, most were white British and more were female, and clonal diversity was possibly underestimated.

Specimen: peripheral blood, collected on day 0 of AZD1222 vaccination. The clonotype comes from an adult in good health.

The CDR3 region is CASTPGQGNQPQHF. The CDR3 DNA reads TGTGCCAGCACCCCAGGGCAGGGCAATCAGCCCCAGCATTTT. V usage is TRBV28 and J usage is TRBJ1-5, with a tentative D call TRBD1 (5 bases). In germline, CDR1 is MDHEN, CDR2 SYDVKM. Trimming cost V 7 bases and J 2 bases, with 12 bases left between them. The CDR3 is 14 residues long.